The 4 T cell receptor beta chains listed next were all sequenced from one sample in a study of radiotherapy plus CTLA-4 blockade in lung cancer. Measured with immunoSEQ multiplex PCR; TCRdb has only the in-frame clones, and not every one. The sample contains some 80,000 clones, 60% to 85% of which appear only once. This sample comprised peripheral blood, obtained from a patient treated with radiotherapy plus ipilimumab. These receptors were collected from a human donor with non-small cell lung cancer whose response to radiotherapy plus ipilimumab could not be evaluated. Some clones in this sample may be carry-over from other donors' samples.

The rearrangement joins TRBV29-1 to TRBJ1-5; D possibly corresponds to TRBD1 (6 bases). Looked up from germline, CDR1 is SQVTM and CDR2 is ANQGSEA. Trimming shortened V by 5 bases and J by 5 bases, and 22 bases separated the two germline ends. This CDR3 region has 16 residues. DNA for the CDR3: TGCAGCGTTAGATTGGAAGTTCTCAGGGGCTATCAGCCCCAGCATTTT. Its protein is CSVRLEVLRGYQPQHF. The full variable domain, completed using reference TRBV29-1 and TRBJ1-5, is SAVISQKPSRDICQRGTSLTIQCQVDSQVTMMFWYRQQPGQSLTLIATANQGSEATYESGFVIDKFPISRPNLTFSTLTVSNMSPEDSSIYLCSVRLEVLRGYQPQHFGDGTRLSIL.

The chain couples TRBV9 to TRBJ1-2, with D hard to call. CDR3 length equals 16 residues. V was cut by 0 bases and J by 2 bases, with 14 bases left in between. Germline lookup yields CDR1 SGDLS and CDR2 YYNGEE. The CDR3 here is CASSVGFPSPNYGYTF. In nucleotides, the CDR3 is TGTGCCAGCAGCGTAGGGTTCCCTAGCCCAAACTATGGCTACACCTTC.

This chain joins TRBV11-2 and TRBJ1-1; D gene unclear. Germline V gives CDR1 SGHAT, CDR2 FQNNGV. Trimming cost V 1 base and J 6 bases, with 12 bases left between them. This CDR3 comprises 14 residues. The CDR3 nucleotides are TGTGCCAGCAGCTTAGTGAGCCGTTTGGCTGAAGCTTTCTTT. This codes for CASSLVSRLAEAFF.

The rearrangement uses TRBV15 and TRBJ1-2; no clear D gene. The CDR3 is 13 residues long. Germline V gene sequence: CDR1 LNHNV, CDR2 YYDKDF (reference sequence). With 0 bases removed from V and 7 bases from J, the gap between germline ends came to 9 bases. The CDR3 is CATSRDRPGGYTF. Here the CDR3 DNA reads TGTGCCACCAGCAGAGATCGTCCGGGTGGCTACACCTTC.